This T cell receptor beta chain was recorded in a study of vaccination and CD4 T cells after COVID-19. A note on this clonotype: What it binds is unknown.

With the Oncomine TCR Beta short-read assay, DNA from cultured CD4+ T cells was sequenced. MiXCR, applied by TCRdb to the PCR reads, yields one record per CDR3 protein. The sample has about 14,000 distinct CDR3 sequences; approximately 25% are singletons. The trim removed 2 bases at V and 5 bases at J, leaving 4 bases unmatched. In germline, CDR1 is MGHRA, CDR2 YSYEKL. CDR3 length: 14 residues. Stated treatment: roughly 10-day PBMC culture with coronavirus spike peptide pools or control peptides (ViraFEST assay). Convalescent patients tested SARS-CoV-2 PCR positive from March to December 2020, before Alpha, Beta and Delta emerged. Every well contained some 2 million PBMCs, which were grown with 10 IU/ml IL-2 and roughly 9.1 ug/ml peptide pools. Half the medium was exchanged for fresh IL-2 medium on days 3 and 7.

The chain combines TRBV4-1 with TRBJ2-5, with 8 nucleotides matching TRBD1. Sequenced material: CD4+ T cells from blood, cultured in vitro, taken after SARS-CoV-2 vaccination. This sequence was found in a human donor who had recovered from COVID-19. This CDR3 is CASSQRTGLETQYF. In DNA, the CDR3 is TGCGCCAGCAGCCAACGGACAGGGTTGGAGACCCAGTACTTC.